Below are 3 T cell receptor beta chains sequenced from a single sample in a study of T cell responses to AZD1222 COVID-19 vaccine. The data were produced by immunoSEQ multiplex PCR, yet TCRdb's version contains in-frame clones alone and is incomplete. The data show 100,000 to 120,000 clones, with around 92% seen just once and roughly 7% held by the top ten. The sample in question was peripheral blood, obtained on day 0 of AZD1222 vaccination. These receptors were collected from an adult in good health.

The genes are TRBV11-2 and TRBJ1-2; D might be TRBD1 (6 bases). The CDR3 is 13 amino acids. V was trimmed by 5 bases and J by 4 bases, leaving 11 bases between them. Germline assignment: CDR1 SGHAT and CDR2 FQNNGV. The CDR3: CASSVGGSYGYTF. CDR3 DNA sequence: TGTGCCAGCAGCGTAGGGGGTAGCTATGGCTACACCTTC.

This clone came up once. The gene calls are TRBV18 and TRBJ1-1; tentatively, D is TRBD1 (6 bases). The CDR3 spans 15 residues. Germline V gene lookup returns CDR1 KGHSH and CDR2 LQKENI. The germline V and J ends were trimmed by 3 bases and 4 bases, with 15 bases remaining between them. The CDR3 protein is CASSPRTGALTEAFF. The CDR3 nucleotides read TGTGCCAGCTCACCGCGGACGGGGGCGCTCACTGAAGCTTTCTTT. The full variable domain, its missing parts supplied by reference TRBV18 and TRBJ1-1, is NAGVMQNPRHLVRRRGQEARLRCSPMKGHSHVYWYRQLPEEGLKFMVYLQKENIIDESGMPKERFSAEFPKEGPSILRIQQVVRGDSAAYFCASSPRTGALTEAFFGQGTRLTVV.

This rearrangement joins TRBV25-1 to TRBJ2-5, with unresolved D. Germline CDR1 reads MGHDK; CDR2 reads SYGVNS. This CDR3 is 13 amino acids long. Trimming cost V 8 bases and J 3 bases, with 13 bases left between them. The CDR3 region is CASAPLEEETQYF. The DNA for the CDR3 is TGTGCCAGCGCCCCTTTAGAGGAAGAGACCCAGTACTTC.